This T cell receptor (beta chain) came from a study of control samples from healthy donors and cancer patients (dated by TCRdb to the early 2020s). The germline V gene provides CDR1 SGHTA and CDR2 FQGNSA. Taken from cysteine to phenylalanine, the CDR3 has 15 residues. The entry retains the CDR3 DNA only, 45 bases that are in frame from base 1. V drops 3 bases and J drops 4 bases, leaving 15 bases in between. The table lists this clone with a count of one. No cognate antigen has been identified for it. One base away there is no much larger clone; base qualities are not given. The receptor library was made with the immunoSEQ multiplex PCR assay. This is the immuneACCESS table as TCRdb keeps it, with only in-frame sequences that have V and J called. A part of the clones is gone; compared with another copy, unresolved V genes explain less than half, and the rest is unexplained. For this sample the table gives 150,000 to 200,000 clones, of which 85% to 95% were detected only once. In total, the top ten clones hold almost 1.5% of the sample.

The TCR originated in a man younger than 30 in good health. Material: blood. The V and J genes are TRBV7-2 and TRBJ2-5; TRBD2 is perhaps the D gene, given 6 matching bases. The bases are TGTGCCAGCAGCTTCCCCGGGGGTTTAACAGAGACCCAGTACTTC. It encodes CASSFPGGLTETQYF.